Each of the 14 T cell receptor beta chains below was sequenced from the same sample in a study of tumor-infiltrating lymphocytes in primary liver carcinoma. Extraction of RNA together with DNA used about 18-30 mg of unsorted bulk tissue. The investigators made TCR beta cDNA from roughly 460 ng total RNA, using a constant-region primer. Slightly modified ARM-PCR with three nested multiplex PCR rounds yielded TCR beta libraries. A C-beta reverse primer was combined with TRBV1-TRBV30 forward primers in the first two PCR rounds, and each round had approximately 10 cycles. One entry per CDR3 protein results from TCRdb running MiXCR on the multiplex PCR reads. This sample has some 94,000 distinct CDR3 sequences, with around two thirds found just once. Sequenced sample: liver tumor tissue from sampling region 5. Subset noted: tumor region T5, tumor centre. These receptors were taken from a woman aged 55-75 years with primary liver carcinoma and hepatitis B virus infection.

This chain joins TRBV9 and TRBJ1-3; possible D gene TRBD1, 6 bases. Germline CDR1 SGDLS, CDR2 YYNGEE. The V and J ends lost 4 bases and 4 bases respectively, with 15 bases between them. This CDR3 comprises 15 residues. The CDR3 DNA is TGTGCCAGCAGCCCCCCCGGGGGCCGCGGAAACACCATATATTTT. It is translated as CASSPPGGRGNTIYF.

The sample holds one count of this clonotype. This chain joins TRBV5-1 and TRBJ1-1; D gene unclear. The CDR3 has 14 residues. Germline assignment: CDR1 SGHRS and CDR2 YFSETQ. V shed 5 bases and J shed 3 bases, with 14 bases lying between them. The CDR3 bases are TGCGCCAGCAGACTGTGTGGGTCAGACACTGAAGCTTTCTTT. Its translation: CASRLCGSDTEAFF.

At least ten counts were recorded for this clonotype. The chain carries TRBV6-5 and TRBJ1-1; no firm D call. Trimming took 6 bases from V and 1 from J, leaving 12 bases between them. In germline, CDR1 is MNHEY, CDR2 SVGAGI. The length of the CDR3 is 14 residues. CDR3 amino acids: CASREEVGNTEAFF. The CDR3 DNA reads as TGTGCCAGCAGGGAGGAAGTAGGGAACACTGAAGCTTTCTTT.

The chain is built from TRBV5-1 and TRBJ1-2; D may be TRBD1 (5 bases). Per the germline V gene, CDR1 is SGHRS and CDR2 is YFSETQ. The CDR3 extends over 12 amino acids. The CDR3 loop is CESRESNYGYTF. The CDR3 DNA reads TGCGAAAGCAGGGAGAGCAACTATGGCTACACCTTC. Supplemented by reference TRBV5-1 and TRBJ1-2, the full variable domain reads KAGVTQTPRYLIKTRGQQVTLSCSPISGHRSVSWYQQTPGQGLQFLFEYFSETQRNKGNFPGRFSGRQFSNSRSEMNVSTLELGDSALYLCESRESNYGYTFGSGTRLTVV.

This clonotype was counted many times. The chain uses TRBV4-2 and TRBJ1-1; TRBD1 is a possible D gene (6 bases). Between the trimmed V and J ends, which lost 3 bases and 1 base, there was a span of 9 bases. The CDR3 contains 14 residues. Germline lookup yields CDR1 LGHNA and CDR2 YNFKEQ. Here the CDR3 reads CASSQDSENTEAFF. In DNA, the CDR3 is TGTGCCAGCAGCCAGGACAGCGAGAACACTGAAGCTTTCTTT.

This clonotype was observed many times. This chain connects TRBV29-1 to TRBJ2-7; tentative D call: TRBD1 (6 bases). Germline-derived CDR1 and CDR2 are SQVTM and ANQGSEA. The germline V and J ends were trimmed by 0 bases and 0 bases, with 12 bases remaining between them. The CDR3 runs 15 residues. The CDR3: CSVEEGTPGSYEQYF. The CDR3 DNA follows: TGCAGCGTTGAAGAAGGGACACCAGGCTCCTACGAGCAGTACTTC.

By sample share, this clonotype is medium-sized. This chain links TRBV5-8 with TRBJ2-5; no definite D call. Trimming shortened V by 2 bases and J by 0 bases, and 5 bases separated the two germline ends. This CDR3 is 13 amino acids long. CDR1 and CDR2 from the germline V gene are SGHTS and YDEGEE. The CDR3 region has the DNA TGTGCCAGCAGCTTACAGTACCAAGAGACCCAGTACTTC. Protein: CASSLQYQETQYF.

Points on this clonotype: A much larger clone differs by one base, so this may be a read error. This chain uses TRBV6-1 with TRBJ2-2; TRBD2 matches 7 bases. Germline CDR1 reads MNHNS; CDR2 reads SASEGT. This CDR3 is 13 amino acids long. The CDR3 sequence: CASKGTKTGELLF. The CDR3 DNA reads as TGTGCCAGCAAGGGGACTAAAACCGGGGAGCTGTTGTTT.

This clonotype was counted once. An end of the junction does not agree with germline; a read error may underlie this. This chain connects TRBV5-5 to TRBJ1-1, with 8 bases aligning to TRBD1. This CDR3 has 14 amino acids. Germline V gene data show CDR1 as SGHKS and CDR2 as YYEKEE (reference sequence). This CDR3 reads CASRTGRADIEAFF. CDR3 nucleotide sequence: TGTGCTAGCAGGACAGGGCGCGCGGACATTGAAGCTTTCTTT.

Details on this clonotype: Since the CDR3 does not end with the conserved phenylalanine or tryptophan, this likely comes from a read error. J is TRBJ2-2 and V is TRBV6-6, with D perhaps TRBD1 (5 bases). Trimming took 2 bases from V and 8 from J, leaving 15 bases between them. Germline CDR1 is MNHNY and CDR2 is SVGAGI (reference sequence). The CDR3 runs to 15 residues. The CDR3 reads CASSYGVGVAGELFL. DNA of the CDR3: TGTGCCAGCAGTTACGGGGTAGGGGTCGCTGGGGAGCTGTTTCTT.

Turning to this clonotype: Sequence at one end of the junction differs from germline and may be a read error. The rearrangement uses TRBV28 and TRBJ2-1, with TRBD1 matching over 8 bases. CDR3 size: 14 residues. The germline V gene has CDR1 MDHEN and CDR2 SYDVKM. CDR3 sequence (DNA): TGTGCCAGCGGCAGGACAGGGCGACACAATGACCAGTTCTTC. This gives the protein CASGRTGRHNDQFF.

J is TRBJ1-5 and V is TRBV7-2, with 8 bases identical to TRBD1. This CDR3 is built from 16 residues. The V segment lost 2 bases and the J segment 0 bases; nucleotides outside the gene matches: 3. Germline loops: CDR1 SGHTA, CDR2 FQGNSA. CDR3 in amino acids: CASSLSTGDSNQPQHF. The CDR3 DNA sequence: TGTGCCAGCAGCTTATCGACAGGGGATAGCAATCAGCCCCAGCATTTT. Variable domain in full (rest from reference TRBV7-2 and TRBJ1-5): GAGVSQSPSNKVTEKGKDVELRCDPISGHTALYWYRQSLGQGLEFLIYFQGNSAPDKSGLPSDRFSAERTGGSVSTLTIQRTQQEDSAVYLCASSLSTGDSNQPQHFGDGTRLSIL.

With regard to this clonotype: This may come from a read error, since a much larger clone is one base off. CDR3 in amino acids: CASSLDPDRRKQYF. The CDR3 DNA reads as TGCGCCAGCAGCTTGGACCCAGACAGACGCAAGCAGTACTTC. J is TRBJ2-7 and V is TRBV5-1; possibly TRBD1 for D (5 bases). V lost 0 bases, J lost 8 bases, and 15 bases lay in between. The germline V gene has CDR1 SGHRS and CDR2 YFSETQ. CDR3 length: 14 amino acids.

This chain joins TRBV30 and TRBJ1-1; the D is unclear. V was pared by 3 bases and J by 1 base, with 12 bases between. This CDR3 comprises 14 residues. Germline V gene lookup returns CDR1 GTSNPN and CDR2 SVGIG (reference sequence). CDR3 sequence reads: CAWSRVGPNTEAFF. As DNA, the CDR3 is TGTGCCTGGAGCCGTGTCGGCCCGAACACTGAAGCTTTCTTT.